Listed below are T cell receptor beta chains from one sample, sequenced in a study of cytomegalovirus exposure and HLA in healthy donors. The method was immunoSEQ multiplex PCR; TCRdb's version includes in-frame clones alone and lacks a portion of them. The clone table shows 150,000 or so clones, with the ten largest holding 1.5% to 2%. The sample was PBMCs. These receptors all stem from a man aged 18 to 29 in good health and CMV-seronegative. The CDR3 runs from the conserved cysteine through the conserved F or W. D genes are given only for firm matches.

v_gene: TRBV28
j_gene: TRBJ2-7
d_gene: TRBD1
CDR3nt: TGTGCCAGCAGTTTAGGACAGGGATGGTCCTACGAGCAGTACTTC
CDR3aa: CASSLGQGWSYEQYF

v_gene: TRBV5-1
j_gene: TRBJ2-7
d_gene: .
CDR3nt: TGCGCCAGCAGCTTGGGGCCAACCCTCTCCTACGAGCAGTACTTC
CDR3aa: CASSLGPTLSYEQYF

v_gene: TRBV5-1
j_gene: TRBJ1-2
d_gene: TRBD1
CDR3nt: TGCGCCAGCAGCGGGACAGGGGGTGGCTATGGCTACACCTTC
CDR3aa: CASSGTGGGYGYTF

v_gene: TRBV12-5
j_gene: TRBJ2-7
d_gene: .
CDR3nt: TGTGCTAGTGGTTTGGTACAGTACTGGATCAGGTACGAGCAGTACTTC
CDR3aa: CASGLVQYWIRYEQYF

v_gene: TRBV18
j_gene: TRBJ2-2
d_gene: TRBD2
CDR3nt: TGTGCCAGCTCATACGCGGGGGGCTCTAACACCGGGGAGCTGTTTTTT
CDR3aa: CASSYAGGSNTGELFF

v_gene: TRBV10-3
j_gene: TRBJ2-7
d_gene: TRBD1
CDR3nt: TGTGCCATCAGGTCAACCGGGACAGCCCCTGACGAGCAGTACTTC
CDR3aa: CAIRSTGTAPDEQYF

v_gene: TRBV7-9
j_gene: TRBJ1-1
d_gene: TRBD1
CDR3nt: TGTGCCAGCAGCACAGGACAGGGGAAACACACTGAAGCTTTCTTT
CDR3aa: CASSTGQGKHTEAFF

v_gene: TRBV27
j_gene: TRBJ1-1
d_gene: TRBD1
CDR3nt: TGTGCCAGCAGTTCAGTGACAGGGGGGAACACTGAAGCTTTCTTT
CDR3aa: CASSSVTGGNTEAFF

v_gene: TRBV28
j_gene: TRBJ2-1
d_gene: .
CDR3nt: TGTGCCAGCATAAAAGGCAGGGGCAATGAGCAGTTCTTC
CDR3aa: CASIKGRGNEQFF

v_gene: TRBV7-3
j_gene: TRBJ2-7
d_gene: .
CDR3nt: TGTGCCAGCAGCCTCGAGTCAGGGGTGTCCTACGAGCAGTACTTC
CDR3aa: CASSLESGVSYEQYF

v_gene: TRBV5-1
j_gene: TRBJ1-2
d_gene: .
CDR3nt: TGCGCCAGCAGCGCGACCGACACGTTTGTTGGCTACACCTTC
CDR3aa: CASSATDTFVGYTF

v_gene: TRBV28
j_gene: TRBJ2-1
d_gene: .
CDR3nt: TGTGCCAGCAGTCAAACACATACAGTGGACAGACAGTTCTTC
CDR3aa: CASSQTHTVDRQFF

v_gene: TRBV13
j_gene: TRBJ2-7
d_gene: .
CDR3nt: TGTGCCAGCAGCTTAGGGGGGAGGTGGGACTTC
CDR3aa: CASSLGGRWDF

v_gene: TRBV28
j_gene: TRBJ1-2
d_gene: .
CDR3nt: TGTGCCACCGGGGTCAATAACTATGGCTACACCTTC
CDR3aa: CATGVNNYGYTF

v_gene: TRBV7-8
j_gene: TRBJ2-7
d_gene: .
CDR3nt: TGTGCCAGCAGCTTATCTCCGGTCTACGAGCAGTACTTC
CDR3aa: CASSLSPVYEQYF

v_gene: TRBV18
j_gene: TRBJ1-1
d_gene: .
CDR3nt: TGTGCCAGCTCACACGGAGAGAACACTGAAGCTTTCTTT
CDR3aa: CASSHGENTEAFF

v_gene: TRBV13
j_gene: TRBJ1-2
d_gene: .
CDR3nt: TGTGCCAGCAGCTTGTGGGGGGGGTATGGCTACACCTTC
CDR3aa: CASSLWGGYGYTF

v_gene: TRBV4-1
j_gene: TRBJ1-1
d_gene: .
CDR3nt: TGCGCCAGCAGCCTCCCCGACTTAAAAAACGCTGAAGCTTTCTTT
CDR3aa: CASSLPDLKNAEAFF

v_gene: TRBV4-1
j_gene: TRBJ2-3
d_gene: TRBD1
CDR3nt: TGCGCCAGCAGCCGACAGGGATCAGTGCCAGATACGCAGTATTTT
CDR3aa: CASSRQGSVPDTQYF

v_gene: TRBV28
j_gene: TRBJ1-5
d_gene: .
CDR3nt: TGTGCCAGCAGTTTCGCAGTTGATAGCAATCAGCCCCAGCATTTT
CDR3aa: CASSFAVDSNQPQHF

v_gene: TRBV7-9
j_gene: TRBJ2-7
d_gene: TRBD2
CDR3nt: TGTGCCAGCAGCTCACTAGCGGGGGTCTCCTACGAGCAATACTTC
CDR3aa: CASSSLAGVSYEQYF

v_gene: TRBV30
j_gene: TRBJ1-5
d_gene: .
CDR3nt: TGTGCCTGGAGTGTCGGTGTAGATCAGCCCCAGCATTTT
CDR3aa: CAWSVGVDQPQHF

v_gene: TRBV6-1
j_gene: TRBJ1-1
d_gene: .
CDR3nt: TGTGCCAGCAGGGAAAGACACTCGAACACTGAAGCTTTCTTT
CDR3aa: CASRERHSNTEAFF

v_gene: TRBV10-3
j_gene: TRBJ2-2
d_gene: .
CDR3nt: TGTGCCCTAAGAGCGGGCCAGCCTCTCGGCACCGGGGAGCTGTTTTTT
CDR3aa: CALRAGQPLGTGELFF

v_gene: TRBV19
j_gene: TRBJ2-1
d_gene: TRBD1
CDR3nt: TGTGCCATCTCACAGGGGCCCCAAACCAGGGAGCAGTTCTTC
CDR3aa: CAISQGPQTREQFF

v_gene: TRBV7-9
j_gene: TRBJ1-6
d_gene: TRBD1
CDR3nt: TGTGCCAGCAGCTTAAGAGGGGGCGATTCACCCCTCCACTTT
CDR3aa: CASSLRGGDSPLHF

v_gene: TRBV12-5
j_gene: TRBJ2-3
d_gene: .
CDR3nt: TGTGCTAGTGGTTTGGTACTCGGGCCGGGAACGAAGGGAGATACGCAGTATTTT
CDR3aa: CASGLVLGPGTKGDTQYF

v_gene: TRBV7-2
j_gene: TRBJ2-1
d_gene: .
CDR3nt: TGTGCCAGCAGCTTAGTGGCGGGGGCCGGGGATGAGCAGTTCTTC
CDR3aa: CASSLVAGAGDEQFF

v_gene: TRBV7-2
j_gene: TRBJ1-1
d_gene: TRBD1
CDR3nt: TGTGCCAGCAGCCGAAGGACAGGGTCTATGAACACTGAAGCTTTCTTT
CDR3aa: CASSRRTGSMNTEAFF

v_gene: TRBV27
j_gene: TRBJ2-5
d_gene: .
CDR3nt: TGTGCCAGCAGACGCCTGGGACATGCGGAGACCCAGTACTTC
CDR3aa: CASRRLGHAETQYF

v_gene: TRBV9
j_gene: TRBJ2-2
d_gene: .
CDR3nt: TGTGCCAGCAGCGTTGATATCTCGGGGGGCGCGAACACCGGGGAGCTGTTTTTT
CDR3aa: CASSVDISGGANTGELFF

v_gene: TRBV11-2
j_gene: TRBJ2-2
d_gene: .
CDR3nt: TGTGCCAGCAGCTTAAATACTAGGGAGCTGTTTTTT
CDR3aa: CASSLNTRELFF

v_gene: TRBV7-2
j_gene: TRBJ2-3
d_gene: .
CDR3nt: TGTGCCAGCAGCCCGGCTAGCATAAGTGGCGATACGCAGTATTTT
CDR3aa: CASSPASISGDTQYF

v_gene: TRBV7-2
j_gene: TRBJ2-7
d_gene: .
CDR3nt: TGTGCCAGCAGCAAGAAAGCGGACGGATACTACGAGCAGTACTTC
CDR3aa: CASSKKADGYYEQYF

v_gene: TRBV4-1
j_gene: TRBJ2-1
d_gene: TRBD2
CDR3nt: TGCGCCAGCAGCCCCCCCGGGGCGGGGGGGCGTACCTACAATGAGCAGTTCTTC
CDR3aa: CASSPPGAGGRTYNEQFF

v_gene: TRBV7-9
j_gene: TRBJ1-2
d_gene: TRBD1
CDR3nt: TGTGCCAGTGCTCTCGGGACAGGAGATCTTTTGTATGGCTACACCTTC
CDR3aa: CASALGTGDLLYGYTF

v_gene: TRBV7-2
j_gene: TRBJ2-1
d_gene: TRBD2
CDR3nt: TGTGCCAGCAGCTCCACCCTAGGACTAGCGGGACATGAGCAGTTCTTC
CDR3aa: CASSSTLGLAGHEQFF

v_gene: TRBV10-3
j_gene: TRBJ2-4
d_gene: .
CDR3nt: TGTGCCATCAGTGAGGCGGAGAAAAACATTCAGTACTTC
CDR3aa: CAISEAEKNIQYF

v_gene: TRBV7-3
j_gene: TRBJ2-3
d_gene: TRBD2
CDR3nt: TGTGCCAGTGGGGATAGCGGGGGGGCAATAGATACGCAGTATTTT
CDR3aa: CASGDSGGAIDTQYF

v_gene: TRBV16
j_gene: TRBJ2-2
d_gene: .
CDR3nt: TGTGCCAGCAGCCTACAGGCCGGGGAGCTGTTTTTT
CDR3aa: CASSLQAGELFF

v_gene: TRBV4-1
j_gene: TRBJ1-2
d_gene: TRBD1
CDR3nt: TGCGCCAGCAGCCAAGATGAGGGGGCGTTATATGGCTACACCTTC
CDR3aa: CASSQDEGALYGYTF

v_gene: TRBV18
j_gene: TRBJ1-5
d_gene: .
CDR3nt: TGTGCCAGCTCACCGTGGAGGAACAATCAGCCCCAGCATTTT
CDR3aa: CASSPWRNNQPQHF

v_gene: TRBV2
j_gene: TRBJ1-4
d_gene: TRBD1
CDR3nt: TGTGCCAGCAGTGTTGGGTTAGGGGGCAATGAAAAACTGTTTTTT
CDR3aa: CASSVGLGGNEKLFF